This TCR beta chain is drawn from a study of vaccination and CD4 T cells after COVID-19. The study's findings and limits: Spike mono-reactivity applied to 304 of 307 vaccine-specific clones detected in convalescent patients.

The treatment here: roughly 10-day PBMC culture with coronavirus spike peptide pools or control peptides (ViraFEST assay). The CDR3 has 16 residues. The V gene end was trimmed by 2 bases and the J gene end by 4 bases; junction bases not matched to a gene: 7. Germline V lookup: CDR1 KGHSH, CDR2 LQKENI. The study sequenced cultured CD4+ T cell DNA using the Oncomine TCR Beta short-read assay. TCRdb independently ran MiXCR on the PCR reads; one entry per CDR3 protein. The profile shows almost 9,500 distinct CDR3 sequences, approximately 52% of them singletons. Notes on this clonotype: The antigen is undetermined.

Sequencing was performed on CD4+ T cells from blood, cultured in vitro. V and J are TRBV18 and TRBJ2-3; 9 nucleotides align to TRBD1. The receptor's source is a human donor who had recovered from COVID-19. The CDR3, as DNA: TGTGCCAGCTCACCAATCAGGACAGGGGAAGCAGATACGCAGTATTTT. Encoded protein: CASSPIRTGEADTQYF.